Following are 20 T cell receptor beta chains from one sample sequenced in a study of blood T cell repertoires in COVID-19. Here immunoSEQ multiplex PCR was the method, and the copy in TCRdb shows in-frame clones only, minus some. The sample lists about 130,000 clones, just under 85% seen once, with around 3% in the top ten. The sample comprised peripheral blood. The receptors here all came from a woman of 80 years or more with acute or convalescent COVID-19.

V gene TRBV30 combines with J gene TRBJ2-7, with 10 nucleotides matching TRBD2. V shed 0 bases, J shed 3 bases, and the junction held 2 bases outside the gene matches. Germline values: CDR1 GTSNPN, CDR2 SVGIG (reference sequence). The CDR3 length is 14 residues. CDR3 protein: CAWSVLAGIYEQYF. In DNA form, the CDR3 reads TGTGCCTGGAGTGTACTAGCGGGGATCTACGAGCAGTACTTC.

The rearrangement links TRBV5-5 to TRBJ1-6, with a weak D call TRBD1 (5 bases). The V and J ends lost 0 bases and 7 bases respectively, with 14 bases between them. This CDR3 region has 16 residues. The germline CDR1 and CDR2 sequences are SGHKS and YYEKEE (reference sequence). In DNA form, the CDR3 reads TGTGCCAGCAGCTTGGTAGCCAGGGCTCGAAATTCACCCCTCCACTTT. Amino acid sequence: CASSLVARARNSPLHF.

This clone was seen just once. The chain has TRBV30 and TRBJ2-3; D ambiguous. The CDR3 is 18 amino acids. The germline CDR1 and CDR2 sequences are GTSNPN and SVGIG (reference sequence). The V end was cut by 2 bases, the J end by 0 bases, with 21 bases between. The CDR3 sequence: CAWSYPFFKATSTDTQYF. CDR3 DNA sequence: TGTGCCTGGAGTTATCCCTTCTTCAAAGCCACTAGCACAGATACGCAGTATTTT. Full variable domain (missing parts from reference TRBV30 and TRBJ2-3): SQTIHQWPATLVQPVGSPLSLECTVEGTSNPNLYWYRQAAGRGLQLLFYSVGIGQISSEVPQNLSASRPQDRQFILSSKKLLLSDSGFYLCAWSYPFFKATSTDTQYFGPGTRLTVL.

This rearrangement joins TRBV5-1 to TRBJ1-2; 7 bases map to TRBD1. This CDR3 spans 15 amino acids. The V gene's germline CDR1 is SGHRS and CDR2 YFSETQ. V was pared by 0 bases and J by 8 bases, with 10 bases of the junction left unmatched. This CDR3 reads CASSLVVTGVKGYTF. The CDR3 bases are TGCGCCAGCAGCTTGGTGGTTACAGGGGTGAAGGGCTACACCTTC.

The J gene is TRBJ2-2, the V gene TRBV3-1 (or the pseudogene TRBV3-2); D is uncertain. This CDR3 is built from 14 residues. Per germline, CDR1 LGHDT and CDR2 YNNKEL (reference sequence). Trimming removed 4 bases from V and 4 bases from J, with 10 bases in between. For the CDR3, the DNA is TGTGCCAGCAGCCCGAATCTAGTCACCGGGGAGCTGTTTTTT. Translated, it gives CASSPNLVTGELFF.

V and J are TRBV27 and TRBJ1-1, with 8 positions matching TRBD1. There are 14 residues in the CDR3. The ends lost 5 bases at V and 5 bases at J; junction bases unmatched: 7. Germline V gives CDR1 MNHEY, CDR2 SMNVEV (reference sequence). CDR3 nucleotides: TGTGCCAGCAGTCCCGCAGGGGGCCGAACTGAAGCTTTCTTT. Its translation is CASSPAGGRTEAFF.

V gene TRBV18 combines with J gene TRBJ2-7; D might be TRBD1 (5 bases). The V end was cut by 6 bases, the J end by 2 bases, with 8 bases between. From germline, CDR1 is KGHSH and CDR2 LQKENI. CDR3 length: 12 amino acids. Written as DNA, the CDR3 is TGTGCCAGCTCGGTGGACACCTACGAGCAGTACTTC. Amino acids: CASSVDTYEQYF.

This chain connects TRBV7-2 to TRBJ2-3, with 14 bases lining up with TRBD2. J lost 5 bases, V lost 1 base, and 5 bases had no gene match. The CDR3 loop spans 17 amino acids. The germline V gene has CDR1 SGHTA and CDR2 FQGNSA. The CDR3 is CASSLVGTSGGGDTQYF. CDR3 bases: TGTGCCAGCAGCTTAGTAGGGACTAGCGGGGGAGGAGATACGCAGTATTTT.

The chain combines TRBV2 with TRBJ1-1; D gene unclear. The V and J ends lost 6 bases and 1 base respectively, with 15 bases between them. The CDR3 is made up of 15 amino acids. Germline V gene sequence: CDR1 SNHLY, CDR2 FYNNEI. In DNA, the CDR3 is TGTGCCAGCAGACCTCTCCGCAGTGAGAACACTGAAGCTTTCTTT. Translating gives CASRPLRSENTEAFF.

The chain couples TRBV7-8 to TRBJ1-1, with a tentative D call TRBD1 (5 bases). V was clipped by 5 bases and J by 0 bases, with 16 bases between them. CDR3 length: 16 amino acids. Germline V lookup: CDR1 SGHVS, CDR2 FQNEAQ. CDR3 sequence (DNA): TGTGCCAGCAGCACCGCGGGACGGATCATGAACACTGAAGCTTTCTTT. Residues: CASSTAGRIMNTEAFF.

The rearrangement links TRBV12-3 or TRBV12-4 to TRBJ2-5; D possibly corresponds to TRBD2 (6 bases). V was cut by 6 bases and J by 3 bases, with 11 bases left in between. The length of the CDR3 is 13 residues. The CDR3 sequence is CASSRLVEETQYF. The CDR3 nucleotides are TGTGCCAGCAGCAGACTAGTCGAAGAGACCCAGTACTTC.

The chain recombines TRBV18 with TRBJ1-1; D is ambiguous. Trimming took 3 bases from V and 6 from J, leaving 14 bases between them. Per the germline V gene, CDR1 is KGHSH and CDR2 is LQKENI. The CDR3 consists of 14 residues. The CDR3 region is CASSPMGPLAEAFF. The CDR3, as DNA: TGTGCCAGCTCACCGATGGGCCCTTTAGCTGAAGCTTTCTTT.

This chain links TRBV29-1 with TRBJ1-1; 10 positions agree with TRBD1. Germline V gene data show CDR1 as SQVTM and CDR2 as ANQGSEA. The CDR3 consists of 13 residues. The ends lost 3 bases at V and 5 bases at J; junction bases unmatched: 3. CDR3 DNA: TGCAGCGTTGATAGACAGGGGGCGACTGAAGCTTTCTTT. This codes for CSVDRQGATEAFF.

This chain connects TRBV7-9 to TRBJ2-3, with 7 bases lining up with TRBD2. V gave up 4 bases and J gave up 2 bases; unmatched junction bases: 9. Germline CDR1 and CDR2: SEHNR and FQNEAQ (reference sequence). This CDR3 is built from 16 residues. The CDR3 sequence is CASSSDPGGDTDTQYF. The DNA for the CDR3 is TGTGCCAGCAGCTCGGATCCGGGGGGAGACACAGATACGCAGTATTTT.

This chain connects TRBV3-1 (or the pseudogene TRBV3-2) to TRBJ1-1, with TRBD1 matching over 7 bases. V lost 4 bases and J lost 5; bases outside the gene matches: 16. The CDR3 extends over 17 amino acids. CDR1 is LGHDT and CDR2 is YNNKEL in the germline V gene (reference sequence). In nucleotides, the CDR3 is TGTGCCAGCAGCCCAAGTACTAGGGGGCGAGAGAGGACTGAAGCTTTCTTT. This translates into CASSPSTRGRERTEAFF.

This clone was counted only a few times. V usage is TRBV6-5 and J usage is TRBJ2-7, with D perhaps matching TRBD1 (5 bases). Germline values: CDR1 MNHEY, CDR2 SVGAGI. This CDR3 has 11 residues. Trimming pared 8 bases from V and 3 bases from J, leaving 8 bases between. The chain's CDR3 is CASGQGYEQYF. The CDR3, as DNA: TGTGCCAGCGGCCAGGGCTACGAGCAGTACTTC.

The rearrangement uses TRBV5-1 and TRBJ2-5; 12 bases match TRBD2. The CDR3 is made up of 15 amino acids. Trimming removed 4 bases from V and 5 bases from J; junction bases left unmatched: 6. Looked up from germline, CDR1 is SGHRS and CDR2 is YFSETQ. This CDR3 reads CASSLLAGGRETQYF. The DNA of the CDR3 is TGCGCCAGCAGCCTACTAGCGGGGGGCAGGGAGACCCAGTACTTC.

This chain joins TRBV7-2 and TRBJ1-6; 9 bases align to TRBD1. The germline V gene encodes CDR1 SGHTA and CDR2 FQGNSA. V shed 5 bases and J 6 bases; nucleotides not matched to a gene: 11. CDR3 length: 17 amino acids. This CDR3 reads CASSPLQGTGPNSPLHF. Written as DNA, the CDR3 is TGTGCCAGCAGCCCCCTCCAAGGGACAGGGCCTAATTCACCCCTCCACTTT.

This clone showed up just once. The chain joins TRBV7-3 to TRBJ1-4; TRBD1 aligns across 7 bases. The length of the CDR3 is 17 residues. The V and J ends lost 2 bases and 2 bases, in that order; junction bases with no gene match: 8. CDR1 SGHTA and CDR2 FQGTGA come from the germline V gene. This CDR3 reads CASSLDRVGSTNEKLFF. The CDR3 DNA follows: TGTGCCAGCAGCTTAGACAGGGTAGGGTCGACTAATGAAAAACTGTTTTTT.

The chain is built from TRBV11-3 and TRBJ2-7; D may be TRBD1 (5 bases). Per germline, CDR1 SGHNT and CDR2 YENEEA. CDR3 length: 12 amino acids. V gave up 1 base and J gave up 5 bases, with 6 bases separating them. The CDR3 bases are TGTGCCAGCAGCTTAGGGACAAACGAGCAGTACTTC. Its translation is CASSLGTNEQYF.